One sample yielded the 24 T cell receptor beta chains listed below, sequenced in a study of beta chain features in type 1 diabetes (dated by TCRdb to 2016 to 2019). Library construction relied on the immunoSEQ multiplex PCR assay. The entire amount of isolated RNA was reverse transcribed using the High Capacity cDNA Reverse Transcription Kit, so the sequenced TCRB transcripts were expressed ones. As stored in TCRdb, this immuneACCESS dataset retains in-frame rearrangements with V and J assigned. A fraction of the clones does not appear; measured against another copy, unresolved V genes explain less than half of the discrepancy, and the remainder lacks a known reason. This sample is represented by around 150,000 clones; about 7% of them were singletons. Around 1.3% of the sample goes to the ten largest clones. The sample consisted of central memory CD4+ T cells from blood. Source of these receptors: a woman aged 25 to 39 in good health.

This clone has only a few counts. The CDR3: CASSLAGRGRAYEQYF. Written as DNA, the CDR3 is TGTGCCAGCAGCTTAGCGGGGCGGGGCCGGGCCTACGAGCAGTACTTC. The chain employs TRBV7-9 and TRBJ2-7; possible D gene TRBD2, 6 bases. Germline-derived CDR1 and CDR2 are SEHNR and FQNEAQ (reference sequence). The CDR3 consists of 16 residues. V was clipped by 0 bases and J by 2 bases, with 14 bases between them.

V gene TRBV10-3 combines with J gene TRBJ2-1, with D uncertain. This CDR3 comprises 11 residues. The germline CDR1 and CDR2 sequences are ENHRY and SYGVKD. The V end lost 3 bases, the J end lost 8 bases, and 5 bases lay between the germline ends. In DNA, the CDR3 is TGTGCCATCAGTGATCTAGATGAGCAGTTCTTC. It is translated as CAISDLDEQFF.

This clone was counted between two and nine times. The rearrangement joins TRBV7-8 to TRBJ2-5; D might be TRBD2 (5 bases). The germline CDR1 and CDR2 sequences are SGHVS and FQNEAQ. The CDR3 loop spans 13 amino acids. V was trimmed by 2 bases and J by 5 bases, leaving 9 bases between them. DNA of the CDR3: TGTGCCAGCAGCTTACGGGGTACGGAGACCCAGTACTTC. Protein: CASSLRGTETQYF.

CDR3 sequence: CASSQGLGFRETQYF. The DNA of the CDR3 is TGTGCCAGCAGCCAGGGACTGGGGTTCAGGGAGACCCAGTACTTC. The chain recombines TRBV7-9 with TRBJ2-5; D may be TRBD2 (6 bases). The CDR3 is 15 amino acids. V was shortened by 5 bases and J by 5 bases, with 18 bases between the two germline ends. The germline CDR1 and CDR2 sequences are SEHNR and FQNEAQ (reference sequence).

This clone came up a few times. The V and J genes are TRBV18 and TRBJ2-1; 11 bases match TRBD2. This CDR3 spans 16 amino acids. CDR1 and CDR2 from the germline V gene are KGHSH and LQKENI. V lost 2 bases, J lost 7 bases, and 7 bases stayed unmatched. The CDR3 DNA reads as TGTGCCAGCTCACCAAGTATTACTAGCGGGAGTAATGAGCAGTTCTTC. Translation gives CASSPSITSGSNEQFF. The full variable domain, its missing parts supplied by reference TRBV18 and TRBJ2-1, is NAGVMQNPRHLVRRRGQEARLRCSPMKGHSHVYWYRQLPEEGLKFMVYLQKENIIDESGMPKERFSAEFPKEGPSILRIQQVVRGDSAAYFCASSPSITSGSNEQFFGPGTRLTVL.

This clone has only a few counts. V and J are TRBV5-1 and TRBJ2-2; the D gene is possibly TRBD2 (5 bases). The germline V gene encodes CDR1 SGHRS and CDR2 YFSETQ. V was pared by 2 bases and J by 5 bases, with 7 bases between. This CDR3 region has 13 residues. CDR3 DNA sequence: TGCGCCAGCAGCTTCAGCGGTACCGGGGAGCTGTTTTTT. This codes for CASSFSGTGELFF. Using reference TRBV5-1 and TRBJ2-2 for the parts outside the CDR3, the full variable domain is KAGVTQTPRYLIKTRGQQVTLSCSPISGHRSVSWYQQTPGQGLQFLFEYFSETQRNKGNFPGRFSGRQFSNSRSEMNVSTLELGDSALYLCASSFSGTGELFFGEGSRLTVL.

This chain connects TRBV11-2 to TRBJ1-3; a weak D match, TRBD1 (5 bases). The V end was cut by 6 bases, the J end by 1 base, with 13 bases between. This CDR3 comprises 15 residues. Germline lookup yields CDR1 SGHAT and CDR2 FQNNGV. CDR3 in amino acids: CASSHHRGSGNTIYF. In nucleotides, the CDR3 is TGTGCCAGCAGTCATCACCGGGGGTCTGGAAACACCATATATTTT. The full variable domain, with the rest looked up from reference TRBV11-2 and TRBJ1-3, is EAGVAQSPRYKIIEKRQSVAFWCNPISGHATLYWYQQILGQGPKLLIQFQNNGVVDDSQLPKDRFSAERLKGVDSTLKIQPAKLEDSAVYLCASSHHRGSGNTIYFGEGSWLTVV.

The chain combines TRBV9 with TRBJ2-4; TRBD2 matches 8 bases. Trimming cost V 0 bases and J 4 bases; bases outside gene matches: 0. The CDR3 has 14 residues. Germline V gene lookup returns CDR1 SGDLS and CDR2 YYNGEE. As DNA, the CDR3 is TGTGCCAGCAGCGTAGCGGGAGGGAAAAACATTCAGTACTTC. Amino acid sequence: CASSVAGGKNIQYF.

In its sample, this clone was seen a few times. The chain has TRBV2 and TRBJ2-2; a weak D match, TRBD1 (6 bases). The ends were cut back, 7 bases at V and 8 bases at J, with 17 bases in the middle. The CDR3 extends over 14 amino acids. Germline V lookup: CDR1 SNHLY, CDR2 FYNNEI. As DNA, the CDR3 is TGTGCCAGCAAGGGTAGACAGGCGGCGGGGGAGCTGTTTTTT. Translating gives CASKGRQAAGELFF. The whole variable domain, filled in from reference TRBV2 and TRBJ2-2, reads EPEVTQTPSHQVTQMGQEVILRCVPISNHLYFYWYRQILGQKVEFLVSFYNNEISEKSEIFDDQFSVERPDGSNFTLKIRSTKLEDSAMYFCASKGRQAAGELFFGEGSRLTVL.

This clone was found a few times. V gene TRBV9 combines with J gene TRBJ2-7; weak D call: TRBD1 (6 bases). The germline V gene encodes CDR1 SGDLS and CDR2 YYNGEE. Between the trimmed V and J ends, which lost 0 bases and 0 bases, there was a span of 13 bases. CDR3 length: 16 residues. CDR3 sequence reads: CASSVGGTQFSYEQYF. Written as DNA, the CDR3 is TGTGCCAGCAGCGTAGGGGGGACACAGTTCTCCTACGAGCAGTACTTC.

This clone occurred a few times. CDR3 loop: CSVGTGANTEAFF. CDR3 DNA: TGCAGCGTTGGGACAGGGGCGAACACTGAAGCTTTCTTT. The genes are TRBV29-1 and TRBJ1-1, with 9 bases aligning to TRBD1. V shed 4 bases, J shed 1 base, and the junction held 1 base outside the gene matches. The V gene's germline CDR1 is SQVTM and CDR2 ANQGSEA. The CDR3 length is 13 residues.

This clone was seen repeatedly, ten times or more. The sample carries other DNA sequences with the same CDR3. This chain uses TRBV18 with TRBJ2-7; 7 nucleotides agree with TRBD2. Germline V CDR1 and CDR2: KGHSH, LQKENI. The trim removed 6 bases at V and 3 bases at J, leaving 2 bases unmatched. CDR3 size: 12 residues. CDR3 coding DNA: TGTGCCAGCTCTCCGGGGGGCTACGAGCAGTACTTC. Translating it yields CASSPGGYEQYF. Variable domain in full (rest from reference TRBV18 and TRBJ2-7): NAGVMQNPRHLVRRRGQEARLRCSPMKGHSHVYWYRQLPEEGLKFMVYLQKENIIDESGMPKERFSAEFPKEGPSILRIQQVVRGDSAAYFCASSPGGYEQYFGPGTRLTVT.

A few counts support this clone. The chain combines TRBV27 with TRBJ2-7; 12 positions match TRBD1. Germline CDR1 MNHEY, CDR2 SMNVEV (reference sequence). This CDR3 comprises 14 residues. The V and J ends lost 4 bases and 6 bases, in that order; junction bases with no gene match: 4. The CDR3 sequence: CASSSGQGAVEQYF. CDR3 sequence (DNA): TGTGCCAGCAGTTCGGGACAGGGGGCTGTCGAGCAGTACTTC.

The V and J genes are TRBV7-9 and TRBJ2-1; D call uncertain. There are 14 residues in the CDR3. CDR1 is SEHNR and CDR2 is FQNEAQ in the germline V gene (reference sequence). Trimming shortened V by 8 bases and J by 8 bases, and 19 bases separated the two germline ends. The chain's CDR3 is CASAEKSFSDEQFF. The CDR3 DNA follows: TGTGCCAGCGCGGAAAAGAGTTTCAGCGATGAGCAGTTCTTC.

The CDR3 spells CASSLGWAMNTEAFF. As DNA, the CDR3 is TGTGCCAGCAGCTTGGGTTGGGCTATGAACACTGAAGCTTTCTTT. The chain employs TRBV5-5 and TRBJ1-1, with unresolved D. The CDR3 totals 15 residues. Germline CDR1 SGHKS, CDR2 YYEKEE (reference sequence). V dropped 0 bases and J dropped 0 bases, with 9 bases sitting between them.

This clone was seen more than once but under ten times. This rearrangement joins TRBV15 to TRBJ2-7; 11 nucleotides align to TRBD1. The CDR3 runs 14 residues. Germline CDR1 LNHNV, CDR2 YYDKDF (reference sequence). The ends lost 4 bases at V and 7 bases at J; junction bases unmatched: 6. The CDR3 is CATSTGQGAREQYF. In DNA, the CDR3 is TGTGCCACCAGCACCGGACAGGGGGCCCGGGAGCAGTACTTC.

The chain employs TRBV2 and TRBJ2-2; 12 bases agree with TRBD2. The CDR3 has 15 amino acids. With 3 bases clipped from V and 4 bases from J, the junction kept 0 bases outside the gene matches. The germline V gene encodes CDR1 SNHLY and CDR2 FYNNEI. CDR3 loop: CASSETSGSTGELFF. CDR3 DNA sequence: TGTGCCAGCAGTGAGACTAGCGGGAGCACCGGGGAGCTGTTTTTT.

This clone appeared a few times. The CDR3 spells CASSPPEQGASYEQYF. The CDR3 coding sequence is TGTGCCAGCTCACCTCCCGAACAGGGGGCCTCCTACGAGCAGTACTTC. This chain links TRBV18 with TRBJ2-7; 9 nucleotides line up with TRBD1. V trimming: 3 bases; J trimming: 0 bases; junction bases outside the gene matches: 6. Germline V gene lookup returns CDR1 KGHSH and CDR2 LQKENI. The CDR3 sequence is 16 residues long. The whole variable domain, filled in from reference TRBV18 and TRBJ2-7, reads NAGVMQNPRHLVRRRGQEARLRCSPMKGHSHVYWYRQLPEEGLKFMVYLQKENIIDESGMPKERFSAEFPKEGPSILRIQQVVRGDSAAYFCASSPPEQGASYEQYFGPGTRLTVT.

In DNA form, the CDR3 reads TGCGCCAGCAGCCCTGGGACAGGGACGTACCAAGAGACCCAGTACTTC. It translates to CASSPGTGTYQETQYF. V gene TRBV4-3 combines with J gene TRBJ2-5; 9 bases line up with TRBD1. J lost 0 bases, V lost 4 bases, and 6 bases had no gene match. Germline-derived CDR1 and CDR2 are LGHNA and YSLEER. The CDR3 covers 16 residues.

The genes are TRBV18 and TRBJ2-1; 8 bases agree with TRBD2. In germline, CDR1 is KGHSH, CDR2 LQKENI. CDR3 length: 14 residues. The ends lost 1 base at V and 6 bases at J; junction bases unmatched: 2. CDR3 sequence: CASSPRREGNEQFF. The CDR3 bases are TGTGCCAGCTCACCACGCCGGGAGGGCAATGAGCAGTTCTTC.

This clone was recorded at least ten times. CDR3 nucleotides: TGTGCCAGCAGCTTAGCTACTAGAGGCACCGGGGAGCTGTTTTTT. It is translated as CASSLATRGTGELFF. V gene TRBV7-2 combines with J gene TRBJ2-2; TRBD2 is a possible D gene (5 bases). CDR1 and CDR2 from the germline V gene are SGHTA and FQGNSA. The CDR3 is 15 amino acids. V lost 0 bases and J 4 bases, leaving 9 bases between the germline ends.

The sample holds a few counts of this clone. The V call is TRBV10-3, the J call TRBJ1-1; 7 nucleotides agree with TRBD1. This CDR3 has 13 residues. Germline V gene data show CDR1 as ENHRY and CDR2 as SYGVKD. Germline trimming cut 11 bases from V and 1 base from J; bases unmatched to any gene: 7. The CDR3 region is CAAAGTENTEAFF. The CDR3 coding sequence is TGTGCCGCAGCCGGGACAGAGAACACTGAAGCTTTCTTT.

The rearrangement uses TRBV14 and TRBJ1-2; D might be TRBD1 (5 bases). Germline V CDR1 and CDR2: SGHDN, FVKESK. The CDR3 spans 16 residues. Trimming took 4 bases from V and 4 from J, leaving 19 bases between them. The chain's CDR3 is CASSPMGLNTVYGYTF. CDR3 DNA: TGTGCCAGCAGCCCTATGGGACTTAACACTGTCTATGGCTACACCTTC.

This clone has just a few counts. The chain employs TRBV7-2 and TRBJ2-6; D possibly corresponds to TRBD1 (5 bases). Germline V gene lookup returns CDR1 SGHTA and CDR2 FQGNSA. The CDR3 contains 18 residues. Trimming shortened V by 0 bases and J by 0 bases, and 12 bases separated the two germline ends. The CDR3 region is CASSLAGAYNSGANVLTF. CDR3 DNA sequence: TGTGCCAGCAGCTTAGCTGGGGCCTACAACTCTGGGGCCAACGTCCTGACTTTC.